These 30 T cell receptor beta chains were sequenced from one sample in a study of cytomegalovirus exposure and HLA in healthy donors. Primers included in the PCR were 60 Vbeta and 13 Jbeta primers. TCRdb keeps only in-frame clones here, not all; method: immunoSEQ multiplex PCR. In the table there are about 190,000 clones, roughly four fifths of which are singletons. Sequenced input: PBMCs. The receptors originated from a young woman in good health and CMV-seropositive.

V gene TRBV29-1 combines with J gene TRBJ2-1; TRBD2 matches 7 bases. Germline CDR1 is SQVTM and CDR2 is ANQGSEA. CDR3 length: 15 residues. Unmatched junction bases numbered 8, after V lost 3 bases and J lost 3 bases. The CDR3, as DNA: TGCAGCGTTGACCCCCGGCGGGAGTTCTACAATGAGCAGTTCTTC. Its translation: CSVDPRREFYNEQFF.

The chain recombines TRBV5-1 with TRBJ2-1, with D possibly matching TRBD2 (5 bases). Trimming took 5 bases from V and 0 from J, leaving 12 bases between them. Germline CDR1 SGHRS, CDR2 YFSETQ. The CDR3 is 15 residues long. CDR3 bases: TGCGCCAGCAGATCCGGGATAGGCTCCTACAATGAGCAGTTCTTC. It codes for CASRSGIGSYNEQFF.

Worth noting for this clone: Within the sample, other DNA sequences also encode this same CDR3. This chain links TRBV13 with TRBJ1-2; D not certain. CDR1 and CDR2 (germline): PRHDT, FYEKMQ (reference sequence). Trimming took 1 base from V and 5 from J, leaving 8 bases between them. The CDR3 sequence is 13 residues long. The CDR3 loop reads CASSLATEYGYTF. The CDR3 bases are TGTGCCAGCAGCTTAGCTACCGAGTATGGCTACACCTTC. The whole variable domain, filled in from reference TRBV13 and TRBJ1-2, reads AAGVIQSPRHLIKEKRETATLKCYPIPRHDTVYWYQQGPGQDPQFLISFYEKMQSDKGSIPDRFSAQQFSDYHSELNMSSLELGDSALYFCASSLATEYGYTFGSGTRLTVV.

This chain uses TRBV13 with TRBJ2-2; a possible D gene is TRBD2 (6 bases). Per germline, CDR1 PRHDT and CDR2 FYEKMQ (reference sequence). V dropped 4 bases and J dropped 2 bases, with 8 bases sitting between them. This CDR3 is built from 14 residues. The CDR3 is CASSWGLNTGELFF. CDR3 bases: TGTGCCAGCAGCTGGGGACTTAACACCGGGGAGCTGTTTTTT. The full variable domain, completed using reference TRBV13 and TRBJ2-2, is AAGVIQSPRHLIKEKRETATLKCYPIPRHDTVYWYQQGPGQDPQFLISFYEKMQSDKGSIPDRFSAQQFSDYHSELNMSSLELGDSALYFCASSWGLNTGELFFGEGSRLTVL.

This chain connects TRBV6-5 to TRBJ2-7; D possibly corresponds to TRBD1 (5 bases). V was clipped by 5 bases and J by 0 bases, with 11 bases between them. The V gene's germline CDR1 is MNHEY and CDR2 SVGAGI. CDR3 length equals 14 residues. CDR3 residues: CASSLGDSSYEQYF. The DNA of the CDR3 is TGTGCCAGCAGTCTAGGGGATAGCTCCTACGAGCAGTACTTC.

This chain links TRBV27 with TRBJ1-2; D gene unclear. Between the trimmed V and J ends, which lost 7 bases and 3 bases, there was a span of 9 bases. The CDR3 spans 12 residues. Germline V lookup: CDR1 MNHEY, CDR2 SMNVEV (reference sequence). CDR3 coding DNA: TGTGCCAGCATGACACCCGACTATGGCTACACCTTC. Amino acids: CASMTPDYGYTF.

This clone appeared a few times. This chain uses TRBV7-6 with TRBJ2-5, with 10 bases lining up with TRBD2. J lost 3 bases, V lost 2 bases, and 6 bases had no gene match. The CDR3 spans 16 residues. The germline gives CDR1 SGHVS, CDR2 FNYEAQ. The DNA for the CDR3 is TGTGCCAGCAGCTTATTAGGACTAGCGGAAAAAGAGACCCAGTACTTC. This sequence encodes CASSLLGLAEKETQYF.

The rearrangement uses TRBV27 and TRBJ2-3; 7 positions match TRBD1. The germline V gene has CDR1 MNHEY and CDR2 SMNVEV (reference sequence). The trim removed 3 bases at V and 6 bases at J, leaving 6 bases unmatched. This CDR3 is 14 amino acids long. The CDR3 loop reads CASSFSEGADTQYF. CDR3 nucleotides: TGTGCCAGCAGTTTTTCCGAGGGGGCGGATACGCAGTATTTT.

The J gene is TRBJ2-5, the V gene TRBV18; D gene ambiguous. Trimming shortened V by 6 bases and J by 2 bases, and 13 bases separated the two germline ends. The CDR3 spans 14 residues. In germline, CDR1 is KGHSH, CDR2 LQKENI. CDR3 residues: CASSAEYQQETQYF. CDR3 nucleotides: TGTGCCAGCTCCGCGGAGTACCAACAAGAGACCCAGTACTTC.

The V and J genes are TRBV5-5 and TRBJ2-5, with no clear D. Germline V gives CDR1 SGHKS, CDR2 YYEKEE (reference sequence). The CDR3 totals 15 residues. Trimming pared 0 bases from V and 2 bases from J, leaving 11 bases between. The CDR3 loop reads CASSLAGFSQETQYF. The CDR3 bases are TGTGCCAGCAGCTTGGCCGGTTTCTCTCAAGAGACCCAGTACTTC.

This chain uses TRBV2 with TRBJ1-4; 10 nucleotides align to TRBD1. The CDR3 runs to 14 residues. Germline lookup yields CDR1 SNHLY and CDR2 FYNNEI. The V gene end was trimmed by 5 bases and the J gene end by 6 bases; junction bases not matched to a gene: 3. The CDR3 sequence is CASSRDRGDEKLFF. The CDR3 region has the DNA TGTGCCAGCAGTCGGGACAGGGGTGATGAAAAACTGTTTTTT. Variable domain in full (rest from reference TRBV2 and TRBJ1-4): EPEVTQTPSHQVTQMGQEVILRCVPISNHLYFYWYRQILGQKVEFLVSFYNNEISEKSEIFDDQFSVERPDGSNFTLKIRSTKLEDSAMYFCASSRDRGDEKLFFGSGTQLSVL.

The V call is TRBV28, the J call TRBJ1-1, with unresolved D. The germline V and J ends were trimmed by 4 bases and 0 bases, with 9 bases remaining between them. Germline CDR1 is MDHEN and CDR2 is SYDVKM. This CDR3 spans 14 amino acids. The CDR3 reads CASSWPQVNTEAFF. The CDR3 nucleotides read TGTGCCAGCAGTTGGCCACAAGTGAACACTGAAGCTTTCTTT.

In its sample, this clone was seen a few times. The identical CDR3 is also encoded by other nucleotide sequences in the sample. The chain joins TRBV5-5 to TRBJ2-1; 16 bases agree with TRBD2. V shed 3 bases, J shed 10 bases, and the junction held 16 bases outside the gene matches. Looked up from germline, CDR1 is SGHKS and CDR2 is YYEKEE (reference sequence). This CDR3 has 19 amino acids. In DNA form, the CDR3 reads TGTGCCAGCAGCTCTGTAATTGGGGGACTAGCGGGAGGGCCAAAGGAGCAGTTCTTC. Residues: CASSSVIGGLAGGPKEQFF.

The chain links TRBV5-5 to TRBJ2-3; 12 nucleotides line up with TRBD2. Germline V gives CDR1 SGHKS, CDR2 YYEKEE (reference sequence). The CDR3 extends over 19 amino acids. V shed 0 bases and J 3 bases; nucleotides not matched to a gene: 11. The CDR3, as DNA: TGTGCCAGCAGCTTGGCGGGACTAGCGGGTCCCCGAGGGACAGATACGCAGTATTTT. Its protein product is CASSLAGLAGPRGTDTQYF.

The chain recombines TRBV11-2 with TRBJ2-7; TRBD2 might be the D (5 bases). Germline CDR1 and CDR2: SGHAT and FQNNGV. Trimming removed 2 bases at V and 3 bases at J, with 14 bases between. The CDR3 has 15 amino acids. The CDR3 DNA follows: TGTGCCAGCAGCTTAAGCCGGGGAACGTACTACGAGCAGTACTTC. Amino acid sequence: CASSLSRGTYYEQYF.

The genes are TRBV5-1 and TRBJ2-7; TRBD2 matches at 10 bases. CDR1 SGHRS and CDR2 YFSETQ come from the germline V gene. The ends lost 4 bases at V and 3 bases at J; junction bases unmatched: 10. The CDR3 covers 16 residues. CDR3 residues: CASSPSRTSGNYEQYF. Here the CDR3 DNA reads TGCGCCAGCAGCCCATCAAGGACTAGCGGAAACTACGAGCAGTACTTC.

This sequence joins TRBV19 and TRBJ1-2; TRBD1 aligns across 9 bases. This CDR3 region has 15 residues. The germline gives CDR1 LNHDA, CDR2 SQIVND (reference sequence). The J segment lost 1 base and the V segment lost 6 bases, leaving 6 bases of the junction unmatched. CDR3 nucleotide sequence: TGTGCCAGTAGCTGGGGACAGGGAAGTAACTATGGCTACACCTTC. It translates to CASSWGQGSNYGYTF.

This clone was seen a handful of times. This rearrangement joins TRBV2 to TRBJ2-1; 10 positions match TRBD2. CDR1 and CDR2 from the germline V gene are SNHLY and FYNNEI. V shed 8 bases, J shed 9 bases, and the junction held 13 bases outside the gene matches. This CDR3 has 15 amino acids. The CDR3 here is CASGTSGVPSVEQFF. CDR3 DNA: TGTGCCAGCGGTACTAGCGGGGTTCCAAGTGTTGAGCAGTTCTTC.

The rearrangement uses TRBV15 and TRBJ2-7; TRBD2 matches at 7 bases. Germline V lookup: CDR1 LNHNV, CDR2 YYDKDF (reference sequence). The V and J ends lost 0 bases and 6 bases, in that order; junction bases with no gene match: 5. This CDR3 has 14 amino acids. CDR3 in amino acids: CATSRDPGGSEQYF. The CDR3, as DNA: TGTGCCACCAGCAGAGACCCGGGGGGTTCCGAGCAGTACTTC.

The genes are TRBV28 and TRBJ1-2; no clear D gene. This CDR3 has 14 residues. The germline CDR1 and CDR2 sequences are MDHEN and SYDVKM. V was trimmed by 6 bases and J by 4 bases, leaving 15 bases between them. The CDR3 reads CASSLRTTFYGYTF. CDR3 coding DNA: TGTGCCAGCAGCCTCCGGACTACCTTCTATGGCTACACCTTC.

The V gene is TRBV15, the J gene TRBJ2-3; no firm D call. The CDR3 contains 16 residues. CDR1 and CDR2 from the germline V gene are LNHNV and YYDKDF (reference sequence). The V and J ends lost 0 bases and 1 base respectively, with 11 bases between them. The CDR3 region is CATSRDYGGGTDTQYF. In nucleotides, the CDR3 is TGTGCCACCAGCAGAGATTACGGCGGTGGCACAGATACGCAGTATTTT. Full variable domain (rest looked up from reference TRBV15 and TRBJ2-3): DAMVIQNPRYQVTQFGKPVTLSCSQTLNHNVMYWYQQKSSQAPKLLFHYYDKDFNNEADTPDNFQSRRPNTSFCFLDIRSPGLGDTAMYLCATSRDYGGGTDTQYFGPGTRLTVL.

CDR3 protein: CARISGTGDEVAKNIQYF. In nucleotides, the CDR3 is TGTGCCAGGATATCCGGGACGGGGGACGAAGTCGCCAAAAACATTCAGTACTTC. The gene calls are TRBV19 and TRBJ2-4; D is possibly TRBD2 (6 bases). Germline V gene data show CDR1 as LNHDA and CDR2 as SQIVND (reference sequence). With 9 bases removed from V and 1 base from J, the gap between germline ends came to 25 bases. The CDR3 is 18 amino acids.

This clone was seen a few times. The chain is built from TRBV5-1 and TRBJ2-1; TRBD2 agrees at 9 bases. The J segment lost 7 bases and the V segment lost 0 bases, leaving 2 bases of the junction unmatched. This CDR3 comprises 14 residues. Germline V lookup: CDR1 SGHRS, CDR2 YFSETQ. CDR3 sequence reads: CASSLGGRGNEQFF. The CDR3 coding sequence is TGCGCCAGCAGCTTGGGCGGGAGGGGGAATGAGCAGTTCTTC. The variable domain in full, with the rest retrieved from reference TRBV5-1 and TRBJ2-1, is KAGVTQTPRYLIKTRGQQVTLSCSPISGHRSVSWYQQTPGQGLQFLFEYFSETQRNKGNFPGRFSGRQFSNSRSEMNVSTLELGDSALYLCASSLGGRGNEQFFGPGTRLTVL.

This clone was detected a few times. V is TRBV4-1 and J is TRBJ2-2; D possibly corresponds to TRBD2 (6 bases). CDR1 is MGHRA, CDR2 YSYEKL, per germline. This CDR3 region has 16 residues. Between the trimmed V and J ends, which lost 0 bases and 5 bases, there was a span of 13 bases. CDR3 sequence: CASSQDRWEDTGELFF. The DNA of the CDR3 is TGCGCCAGCAGCCAAGATCGTTGGGAGGATACCGGGGAGCTGTTTTTT.

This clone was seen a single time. The CDR3 DNA reads TGTGCCAGCATGGGGAGGCCGGGTGGCTACACCTTC. Translating it yields CASMGRPGGYTF. This chain joins TRBV2 and TRBJ1-2; D unclear. This CDR3 contains 12 residues. V gave up 7 bases and J gave up 7 bases, with 13 bases separating them. CDR1 is SNHLY, CDR2 FYNNEI, per germline.

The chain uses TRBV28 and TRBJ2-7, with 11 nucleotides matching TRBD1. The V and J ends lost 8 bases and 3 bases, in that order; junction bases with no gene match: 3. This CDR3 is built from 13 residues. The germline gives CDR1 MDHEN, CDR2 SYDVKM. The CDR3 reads CASGGTGGYEQYF. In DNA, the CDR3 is TGTGCCAGCGGGGGGACAGGGGGCTACGAGCAGTACTTC.

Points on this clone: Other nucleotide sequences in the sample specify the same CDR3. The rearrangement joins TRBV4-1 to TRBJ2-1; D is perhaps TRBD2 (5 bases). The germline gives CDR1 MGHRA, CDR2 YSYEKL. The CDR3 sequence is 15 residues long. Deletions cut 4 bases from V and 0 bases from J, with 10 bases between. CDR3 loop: CASSPLASSYNEQFF. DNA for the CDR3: TGCGCCAGCAGCCCTTTAGCGAGCTCCTACAATGAGCAGTTCTTC.

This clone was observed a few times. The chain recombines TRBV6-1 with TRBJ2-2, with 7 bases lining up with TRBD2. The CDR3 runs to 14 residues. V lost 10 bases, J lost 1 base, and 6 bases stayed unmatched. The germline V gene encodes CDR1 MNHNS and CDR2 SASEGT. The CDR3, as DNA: TGTGCCATCCCTTCGGGGGGGAACACCGGGGAGCTGTTTTTT. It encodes CAIPSGGNTGELFF.

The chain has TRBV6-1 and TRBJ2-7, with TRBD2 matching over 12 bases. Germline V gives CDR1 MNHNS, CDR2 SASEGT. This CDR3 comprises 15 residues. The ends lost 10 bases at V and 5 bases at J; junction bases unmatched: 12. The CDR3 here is CATQGGLAGGDEQYF. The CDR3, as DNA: TGTGCCACCCAAGGGGGGCTAGCGGGAGGGGACGAGCAGTACTTC.

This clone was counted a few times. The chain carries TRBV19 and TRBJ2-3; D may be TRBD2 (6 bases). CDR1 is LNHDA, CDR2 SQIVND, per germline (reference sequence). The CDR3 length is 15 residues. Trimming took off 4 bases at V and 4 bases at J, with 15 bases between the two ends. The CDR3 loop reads CASSKTSGWSDTQYF. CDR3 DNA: TGTGCCAGTAGTAAGACCAGCGGGTGGTCAGATACGCAGTATTTT. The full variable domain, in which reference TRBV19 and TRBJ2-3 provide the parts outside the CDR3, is DGGITQSPKYLFRKEGQNVTLSCEQNLNHDAMYWYRQDPGQGLRLIYYSQIVNDFQKGDIAEGYSVSREKKESFPLTVTSAQKNPTAFYLCASSKTSGWSDTQYFGPGTRLTVL.